This T cell receptor (beta chain) was recorded in a study of T cell repertoires in cytomegalovirus infection. As for the study in general: Recently identified HLA-C-restricted CMV epitopes were used, and well-studied HLA-B-restricted CMV epitopes were used as well. Indications of both CMV infection and matching HLA type were provided by public TCR beta signatures.

Regarding this clonotype: The antigen remains undetermined.

CDR1 is SGHTA and CDR2 is FQGTGA in the germline V gene. The CDR3 covers 15 residues. Germline trimming cut 1 base from V and 6 bases from J; bases unmatched to any gene: 7. General observations from the study: Identification of carriers of CMV plus the relevant HLA was achieved through cumulative public TCR beta family frequency.

TCRdb re-called the reads through MiXCR, storing one row per CDR3 protein. The data contain over 250,000 distinct CDR3 sequences, around 20% of them singletons. The sample here was cultured PBMCs, taken from culture after CMV antigen stimulation. This clonotype originated in a human donor in good health (CMV status not recorded). Some clones in this sample may be carry-over from other donors' samples. The gene calls are TRBV7-3 and TRBJ2-3; the match to TRBD2 covers 7 bases. This chain's CDR3 is CASSLKSVGGDTQYF. As DNA, the CDR3 is TGTGCCAGCAGCTTAAAGTCGGTGGGAGGGGATACGCAGTATTTT.